The following is a TCR beta chain sequence with its context. Its antigen is still unknown. There are no base qualities to consult, and no much larger clone falls within one base. Library preparation was by the immunoSEQ multiplex PCR assay. On the study's bioinformatics: To diagnose cytomegalovirus status from the catalog of TCR beta chain sequences, a statistical classification framework was built. The immuneACCESS repertoire file appears here via TCRdb, limited to in-frame rearrangements. These files lack a portion of the clones; in checked studies, under half of the deficit traces to unresolved V genes, and the cause of the others is not known. V and J calls and clone size are those listed in that table; D and trimming were worked out from the DNA. Here the sample has around 250,000 clones; 90% occur a single time. The ten largest clonotypes hold about 0.36% of the sample. The donors belonged to the validation cohort of around 110 subjects, which was separate from the approximately 660-subject first cohort.

The record originates from a study of cytomegalovirus exposure and HLA in healthy donors (dated by TCRdb to the late 2010s). Some background on the complete study: According to a later analysis, one platform produced both the 120 validation repertoires and the 666 repertoires of the first cohort. The study was designed to test whether signatures of past pathogen exposure could be identified by cataloging public T cell receptors. In addition to the first cohort of hundreds of subjects, a separate validation cohort of 100 to 150 different subjects was used. High-throughput TCR immunosequencing, statistical association of individual TCRs with disease status, and machine learning were combined to predict cytomegalovirus infection status.

Counted from cysteine to phenylalanine, this CDR3 has 14 amino acids. This entry keeps only the CDR3 DNA: 42 bases, framed from base 1. Sequences MGHDK (CDR1) and SYGVNS (CDR2) are obtained from the germline V gene. After removal of 3 bases from V and 0 bases from J, the junction retains 1 base not matched to a gene. Points the paper makes about the study in general: The study gave a list of around 170 TCR beta chains associated with cytomegalovirus. In vitro tests confirmed that a few of the cytomegalovirus-associated TCR beta chains recognize cytomegalovirus antigens. Across donors, most TCR sequences were observed very rarely, whereas some public TCRs were present in many individuals. In both the original and validation cohorts, the classifier was reported to diagnose cytomegalovirus status with high specificity and sensitivity. In a later analysis, TCRs clustered in the first cohort were found to also tend to co-occur in the 100 to 150 validation repertoires, with approximately 95% of cluster scores above 0. The authors suggested that the approach could potentially be generalized to other disease states and immunological phenotypes. All 110 or so repertoires were used to score co-occurrence in the validation cohort in a later analysis, because that analysis had no HLA typing for the cohort.

The sequence is built from TRBV25-1 and TRBJ2-5; a stretch of 7 junction bases matches TRBD2. This clonotype was sampled from a young woman in good health and CMV-seronegative. Material for sequencing was PBMCs. The CDR3 protein: CASSESGDQETQYF. The DNA sequence is as follows: TGTGCCAGCAGTGAGAGCGGGGACCAAGAGACCCAGTACTTC.